A single sample is the source of the 29 T cell receptor beta chains below, sequenced in a study of cytomegalovirus exposure and HLA in healthy donors. PCR employed 60 Vbeta and 13 Jbeta primers. The repertoire was sequenced with immunoSEQ multiplex PCR; TCRdb's copy has only in-frame clones and lacks some. The repertoire holds 80,000 to 95,000 clones, with 70% to 80% as singletons. The sample was PBMCs. The receptor source for this set is a woman between 40 and 50 years old in good health and CMV-seropositive.

This sequence joins TRBV10-2 and TRBJ2-7; tentative D call: TRBD1 (6 bases). V shed 4 bases and J shed 3 bases, with 10 bases lying between them. The CDR3 covers 13 residues. CDR1 is WSHSY and CDR2 is SAAADI in the germline V gene. The CDR3 loop is CASSAGGGYEQYF. In DNA, the CDR3 is TGCGCCAGCAGTGCTGGGGGCGGCTACGAGCAGTACTTC.

This chain links TRBV15 with TRBJ2-1; 13 bases fit TRBD2. Germline V gene sequence: CDR1 LNHNV, CDR2 YYDKDF (reference sequence). CDR3 length: 19 residues. V was pared by 0 bases and J by 0 bases, with 5 bases of the junction left unmatched. The CDR3 DNA reads TGTGCCACCAGCAGAGAACCCGGGACTAGCGGGGACTCCTACAATGAGCAGTTCTTC. This encodes CATSREPGTSGDSYNEQFF. Supplemented by reference TRBV15 and TRBJ2-1, the full variable domain reads DAMVIQNPRYQVTQFGKPVTLSCSQTLNHNVMYWYQQKSSQAPKLLFHYYDKDFNNEADTPDNFQSRRPNTSFCFLDIRSPGLGDTAMYLCATSREPGTSGDSYNEQFFGPGTRLTVL.

This chain uses TRBV29-1 with TRBJ2-7; TRBD1 might be the D (5 bases). CDR3 length: 12 amino acids. Trimming cost V 4 bases and J 6 bases, with 13 bases left between them. From germline, CDR1 is SQVTM and CDR2 ANQGSEA. The CDR3 region has the DNA TGCAGCGTTGTCAGGGAAACGGGCGAGCAGTACTTC. Residues: CSVVRETGEQYF.

V gene TRBV20-1 combines with J gene TRBJ2-7; TRBD2 matches 8 bases. The CDR3 contains 11 residues. V dropped 8 bases and J dropped 7; count of bases not matched to a gene: 7. CDR1 and CDR2 from the germline V gene are DFQATT and SNEGSKA (reference sequence). CDR3 protein: CSPGGGTEQYF. CDR3 DNA sequence: TGCAGTCCCGGCGGGGGGACAGAGCAGTACTTC.

The chain combines TRBV18 with TRBJ2-7; D is undetermined. Trimming pared 3 bases from V and 3 bases from J, leaving 9 bases between. The germline V gene encodes CDR1 KGHSH and CDR2 LQKENI. The CDR3 loop spans 13 amino acids. Here the CDR3 DNA reads TGTGCCAGCTCACCGGTCCTAAACTACGAGCAGTACTTC. It yields the protein CASSPVLNYEQYF.

The chain has TRBV7-8 and TRBJ1-1; D ambiguous. Trimming removed 0 bases at V and 3 bases at J, with 11 bases between. CDR3 length equals 15 residues. Germline V CDR1 and CDR2: SGHVS, FQNEAQ. This CDR3 reads CASSLAEVGYTEAFF. The CDR3 nucleotides are TGTGCCAGCAGCTTAGCGGAGGTGGGTTACACTGAAGCTTTCTTT.

CDR3 in amino acids: CASRDLYSNQPQHF. Written as DNA, the CDR3 is TGTGCCAGCAGGGACTTATATAGCAATCAGCCCCAGCATTTT. The chain combines TRBV6-1 with TRBJ1-5; no clear D. This CDR3 is 14 amino acids long. Germline values: CDR1 MNHNS, CDR2 SASEGT. Between the trimmed V and J ends, which lost 6 bases and 0 bases, there was a span of 9 bases.

V usage is TRBV27 and J usage is TRBJ1-2; D is possibly TRBD1 (5 bases). The CDR3 runs 13 residues. CDR1 is MNHEY and CDR2 is SMNVEV in the germline V gene (reference sequence). V lost 7 bases to trimming and J lost 2 bases, with 11 bases between them. DNA for the CDR3: TGTGCCAGCAAAAAACAGGACAACTATGGCTACACCTTC. Translating it yields CASKKQDNYGYTF.

A remark on this clone: A read error may account for a junction end that differs from germline. The chain couples TRBV28 to TRBJ1-1; 11 nucleotides match TRBD1. The germline gives CDR1 MDHEN, CDR2 SYDVKM. CDR3 size: 18 residues. DNA for the CDR3: TGTACCAGCAGTTTACGATTCGGACAGGGGGCGGGGGACACTGAAGCTTTCTTT. Its translation: CTSSLRFGQGAGDTEAFF.

The V gene is TRBV30, the J gene TRBJ2-1; perhaps TRBD1 as D (6 bases). The CDR3 has 14 residues. V gave up 0 bases and J gave up 9 bases, with 15 bases separating them. Germline V CDR1 and CDR2: GTSNPN, SVGIG (reference sequence). CDR3 sequence reads: CAWSVTQGRGEQFF. DNA for the CDR3: TGTGCCTGGAGTGTAACGCAGGGCAGGGGTGAGCAGTTCTTC.

The CDR3 DNA follows: TGTGCCAGCAGCCGCGGACAGAACACTGAAGCTTTCTTT. Translated: CASSRGQNTEAFF. The chain uses TRBV14 and TRBJ1-1; D may be TRBD1 (5 bases). The CDR3 is 13 amino acids. V lost 4 bases to trimming and J lost 1 base, with 7 bases between them. The germline gives CDR1 SGHDN, CDR2 FVKESK.

The chain recombines TRBV6-6 with TRBJ1-1; D ambiguous. V lost 8 bases to trimming and J lost 4 bases, with 11 bases between them. This CDR3 comprises 12 residues. The germline V gene has CDR1 MNHNY and CDR2 SVGAGI (reference sequence). In DNA form, the CDR3 reads TGTGCCAGCCGCCCTGATAGCACTGAAGCTTTCTTT. Translation gives CASRPDSTEAFF.

V is TRBV6-1 and J is TRBJ2-7, with a weak D call TRBD1 (5 bases). In germline, CDR1 is MNHNS, CDR2 SASEGT. The CDR3 contains 12 residues. V shed 6 bases and J shed 0 bases, with 6 bases lying between them. CDR3 in amino acids: CASSDSSYEQYF. Here the CDR3 DNA reads TGTGCCAGCAGCGACAGCTCCTACGAGCAGTACTTC.

The chain recombines TRBV5-1 with TRBJ2-2; 8 bases are a match to TRBD1. The CDR3 loop spans 16 amino acids. CDR1 is SGHRS and CDR2 is YFSETQ in the germline V gene. The V segment lost 2 bases and the J segment 0 bases; nucleotides outside the gene matches: 3. CDR3: CASSFLTGANTGELFF. For the CDR3, the DNA is TGCGCCAGCAGCTTCTTGACAGGGGCGAACACCGGGGAGCTGTTTTTT.

The chain joins TRBV5-1 to TRBJ1-4; 10 bases are shared with TRBD1. The V segment lost 2 bases and the J segment 6 bases; nucleotides outside the gene matches: 1. The germline V gene encodes CDR1 SGHRS and CDR2 YFSETQ. The CDR3 spans 14 residues. The CDR3 bases are TGCGCCAGCAGCTTCGGACAGGGGGATGAAAAACTGTTTTTT. This codes for CASSFGQGDEKLFF.

The chain is built from TRBV7-3 and TRBJ2-6; D unclear. V lost 8 bases, J lost 2 bases, and 7 bases lay in between. Per germline, CDR1 SGHTA and CDR2 FQGTGA. The CDR3 totals 13 residues. CDR3 nucleotide sequence: TGTGCCAGCCGCGGCCCTGGGGCCAACGTCCTGACTTTC. Protein: CASRGPGANVLTF.

The V and J genes are TRBV27 and TRBJ2-3; 12 positions match TRBD2. The CDR3 contains 17 residues. CDR1 and CDR2 from the germline V gene are MNHEY and SMNVEV (reference sequence). V was pared by 5 bases and J by 2 bases, with 8 bases of the junction left unmatched. CDR3 amino acids: CASSLRLAGAPTDTQYF. The CDR3 DNA sequence: TGTGCCAGCAGTCTTCGACTAGCGGGAGCCCCCACAGATACGCAGTATTTT.

V usage is TRBV6-4 and J usage is TRBJ2-1, with D possibly matching TRBD2 (6 bases). The germline gives CDR1 MRHNA, CDR2 SNTAGT. The CDR3 consists of 17 residues. V was trimmed by 8 bases and J by 9 bases, leaving 29 bases between them. Here the CDR3 DNA reads TGTGCCAGCCCCCCCCTTGGGTGGAGGGGACCCAGGAGTGAGCAGTTCTTC. It translates to CASPPLGWRGPRSEQFF.

This clone was seen a few times. The chain is built from TRBV28 and TRBJ1-2, with 10 bases identical to TRBD1. Germline V gives CDR1 MDHEN, CDR2 SYDVKM. The CDR3 covers 15 residues. With V trimmed by 3 bases and J by 6 bases, 7 bases remained unmatched. The DNA of the CDR3 is TGTGCCAGCAGTTTCCCGGACAGGGGGGACGATGGCTACACCTTC. Protein sequence: CASSFPDRGDDGYTF.

The chain employs TRBV29-1 and TRBJ2-7; 7 nucleotides line up with TRBD1. Germline CDR1 reads SQVTM; CDR2 reads ANQGSEA. The CDR3 has 13 residues. After removal of 1 base from V and 2 bases from J, the junction contained 2 bases not matched to a gene. The CDR3 DNA is TGCAGCGTTGAAGCCGGGACAGCCTACGAGCAGTACTTC. This gives the protein CSVEAGTAYEQYF.

In nucleotides, the CDR3 is TGTGCCAGCTCACCACCGAACCAAGGATCAGGCTCAATCTATGGCTACACCTTC. This gives the protein CASSPPNQGSGSIYGYTF. The chain is built from TRBV18 and TRBJ1-2; D not resolved. The V end was cut by 0 bases, the J end by 4 bases, with 21 bases between. The CDR3 runs to 18 residues. Germline CDR1 is KGHSH and CDR2 is LQKENI.

The chain links TRBV25-1 to TRBJ1-2, with TRBD1 matching 10 bases. V was pared by 3 bases and J by 4 bases, with 5 bases of the junction left unmatched. This CDR3 has 15 residues. The germline gives CDR1 MGHDK, CDR2 SYGVNS. CDR3 amino acids: CASSEGQGRFYGYTF. The CDR3 DNA reads as TGTGCCAGCAGTGAGGGACAGGGGCGCTTCTATGGCTACACCTTC.

The chain recombines TRBV4-2 with TRBJ2-5, with a tentative D call TRBD2 (5 bases). CDR1 LGHNA and CDR2 YNFKEQ come from the germline V gene. Trimming took off 4 bases at V and 4 bases at J, with 10 bases between the two ends. This CDR3 contains 13 residues. CDR3 nucleotide sequence: TGTGCCAGCAGCCCCATGACTACAGAGACCCAGTACTTC. Amino acids: CASSPMTTETQYF.

V and J are TRBV19 and TRBJ2-2; 9 bases agree with TRBD2. CDR1 is LNHDA, CDR2 SQIVND, per germline (reference sequence). J was trimmed by 4 bases and V by 9 bases; bases with no gene match: 6. The CDR3 is 14 residues long. The CDR3 DNA reads TGTGCCAGCAGGCGGGGGGGCGGCACCGGGGAGCTGTTTTTT. Translating it yields CASRRGGGTGELFF.

The rearrangement uses TRBV6-5 and TRBJ2-7, with 11 positions matching TRBD1. The CDR3 length is 14 residues. Per germline, CDR1 MNHEY and CDR2 SVGAGI. The J segment lost 3 bases and the V segment lost 2 bases, leaving 0 bases of the junction unmatched. CDR3 nucleotide sequence: TGTGCCAGCAGTTACGGGACAGGGGGCTACGAGCAGTACTTC. It encodes CASSYGTGGYEQYF.

The CDR3 protein is CASSLAGLGEKLFF. DNA for the CDR3: TGTGCCAGCAGCTTAGCGGGGCTGGGTGAAAAACTGTTTTTT. The chain carries TRBV7-2 and TRBJ1-4, with D maybe TRBD1 (5 bases). This CDR3 comprises 14 residues. Trimming pared 0 bases from V and 7 bases from J, leaving 9 bases between. Germline V gene lookup returns CDR1 SGHTA and CDR2 FQGNSA.

The chain employs TRBV6-5 and TRBJ1-5; D not resolved. Looked up from germline, CDR1 is MNHEY and CDR2 is SVGAGI. This CDR3 is built from 15 residues. The V and J ends lost 0 bases and 7 bases respectively, with 13 bases between them. CDR3 residues: CASSYSSGNGQPQHF. CDR3 DNA: TGTGCCAGCAGTTACTCCTCGGGTAATGGCCAGCCCCAGCATTTT.

This chain uses TRBV11-2 with TRBJ2-5; 9 bases map to TRBD1. The CDR3 loop spans 15 amino acids. CDR1 and CDR2 from the germline V gene are SGHAT and FQNNGV. With 6 bases clipped from V and 1 base from J, the junction kept 6 bases outside the gene matches. Written as DNA, the CDR3 is TGTGCCAGCAGTCGGGACAGGGAATTCCAAGAGACCCAGTACTTC. This codes for CASSRDREFQETQYF.

The chain joins TRBV18 to TRBJ2-3, with a weak D call TRBD1 (7 bases). Trimming cost V 4 bases and J 3 bases, with 11 bases left between them. This CDR3 comprises 14 residues. From germline, CDR1 is KGHSH and CDR2 LQKENI. In DNA, the CDR3 is TGTGCCAGCTCACAGGGGGCGGGGACAGATACGCAGTATTTT. Protein sequence: CASSQGAGTDTQYF.